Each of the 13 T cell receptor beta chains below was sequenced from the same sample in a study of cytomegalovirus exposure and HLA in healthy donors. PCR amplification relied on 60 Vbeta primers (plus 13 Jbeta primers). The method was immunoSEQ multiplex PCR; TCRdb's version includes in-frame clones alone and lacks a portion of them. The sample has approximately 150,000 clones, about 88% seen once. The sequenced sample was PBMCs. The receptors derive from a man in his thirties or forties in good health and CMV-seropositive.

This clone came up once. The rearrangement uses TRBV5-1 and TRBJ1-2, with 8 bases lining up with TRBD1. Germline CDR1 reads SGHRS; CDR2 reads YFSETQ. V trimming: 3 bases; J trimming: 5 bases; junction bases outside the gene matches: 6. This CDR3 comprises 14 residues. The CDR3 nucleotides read TGCGCCAGCAGCTGGCAGGGGGCGAGTTATGGCTACACCTTC. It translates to CASSWQGASYGYTF.

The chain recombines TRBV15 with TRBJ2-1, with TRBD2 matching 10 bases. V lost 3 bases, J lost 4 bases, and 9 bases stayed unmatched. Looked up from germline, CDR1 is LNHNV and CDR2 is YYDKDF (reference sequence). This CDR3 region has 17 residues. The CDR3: CATSSRPGTSAYNEQFF. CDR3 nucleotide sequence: TGTGCCACCAGCAGTAGACCTGGGACTAGCGCTTACAATGAGCAGTTCTTC.

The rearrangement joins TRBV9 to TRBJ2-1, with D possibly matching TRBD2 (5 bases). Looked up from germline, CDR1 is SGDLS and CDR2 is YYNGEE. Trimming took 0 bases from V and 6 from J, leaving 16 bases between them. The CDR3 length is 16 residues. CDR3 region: CASSVVAGGRGNEQFF. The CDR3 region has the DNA TGTGCCAGCAGCGTAGTGGCAGGTGGGAGAGGCAATGAGCAGTTCTTC.

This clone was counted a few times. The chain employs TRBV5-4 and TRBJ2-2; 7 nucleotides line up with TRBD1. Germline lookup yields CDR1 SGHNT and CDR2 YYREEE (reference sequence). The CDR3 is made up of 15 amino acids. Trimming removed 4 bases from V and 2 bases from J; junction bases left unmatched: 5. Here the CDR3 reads CASSRGQTNTGELFF. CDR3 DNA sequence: TGTGCCAGCAGCCGGGGACAGACAAACACCGGGGAGCTGTTTTTT.

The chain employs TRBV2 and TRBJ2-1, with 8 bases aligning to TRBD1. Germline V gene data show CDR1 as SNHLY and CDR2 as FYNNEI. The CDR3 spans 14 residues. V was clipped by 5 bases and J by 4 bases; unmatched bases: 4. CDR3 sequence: CASSPGTGYNEQFF. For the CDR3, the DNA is TGTGCCAGCAGTCCTGGGACAGGTTACAATGAGCAGTTCTTC.

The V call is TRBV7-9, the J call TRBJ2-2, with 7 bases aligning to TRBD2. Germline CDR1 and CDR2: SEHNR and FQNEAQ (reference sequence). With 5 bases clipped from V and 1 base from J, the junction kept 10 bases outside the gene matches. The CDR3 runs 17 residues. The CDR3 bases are TGTGCCAGCAGCCCGGGGGGATGGACTTTGAACACCGGGGAGCTGTTTTTT. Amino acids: CASSPGGWTLNTGELFF.

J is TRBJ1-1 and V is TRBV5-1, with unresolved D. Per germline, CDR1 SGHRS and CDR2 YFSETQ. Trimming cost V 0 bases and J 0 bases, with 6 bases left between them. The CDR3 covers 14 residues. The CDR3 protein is CASSLGGMNTEAFF. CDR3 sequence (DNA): TGCGCCAGCAGCTTGGGAGGAATGAACACTGAAGCTTTCTTT.

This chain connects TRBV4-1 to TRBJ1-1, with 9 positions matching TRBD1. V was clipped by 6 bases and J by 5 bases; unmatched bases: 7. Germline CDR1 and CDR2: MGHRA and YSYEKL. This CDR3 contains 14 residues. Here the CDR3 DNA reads TGCGCCAGCAGTCCGGGGACAGGGAAGACTGAAGCTTTCTTT. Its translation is CASSPGTGKTEAFF.

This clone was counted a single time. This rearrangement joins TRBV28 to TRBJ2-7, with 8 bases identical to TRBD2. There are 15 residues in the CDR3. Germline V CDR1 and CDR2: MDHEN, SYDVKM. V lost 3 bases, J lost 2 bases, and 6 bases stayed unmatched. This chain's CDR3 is CASSLGLAGTYEQYF. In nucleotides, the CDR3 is TGTGCCAGCAGTTTGGGGCTAGCGGGTACCTACGAGCAGTACTTC.

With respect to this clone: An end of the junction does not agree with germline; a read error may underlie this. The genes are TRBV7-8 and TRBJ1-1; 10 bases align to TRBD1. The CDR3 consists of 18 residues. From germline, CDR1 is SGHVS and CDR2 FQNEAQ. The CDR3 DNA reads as TGTGCCAGCAACTTATTACGTGGGACAGGGGCCGTGAACACTGAAGCTTTCTTT. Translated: CASNLLRGTGAVNTEAFF.

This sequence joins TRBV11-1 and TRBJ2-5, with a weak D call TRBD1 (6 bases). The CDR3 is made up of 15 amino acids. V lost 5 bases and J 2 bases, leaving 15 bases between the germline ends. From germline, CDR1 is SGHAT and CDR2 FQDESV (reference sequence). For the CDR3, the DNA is TGTGCCAGCAGCCTTTCTTGGACAGCTCAAGAGACCCAGTACTTC. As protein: CASSLSWTAQETQYF.

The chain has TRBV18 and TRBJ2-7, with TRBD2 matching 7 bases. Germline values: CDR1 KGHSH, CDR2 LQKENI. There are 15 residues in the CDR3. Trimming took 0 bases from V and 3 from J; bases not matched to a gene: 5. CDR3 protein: CASSPPGGIIYEQYF. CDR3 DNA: TGTGCCAGCTCACCACCCGGGGGGATCATCTACGAGCAGTACTTC.

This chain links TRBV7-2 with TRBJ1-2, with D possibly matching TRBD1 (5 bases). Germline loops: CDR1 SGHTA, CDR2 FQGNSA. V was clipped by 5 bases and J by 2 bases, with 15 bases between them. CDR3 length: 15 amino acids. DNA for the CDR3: TGTGCCAGCAGCACGGGACTCTCTGGCAACTATGGCTACACCTTC. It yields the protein CASSTGLSGNYGYTF.